The entry that follows covers one TCR beta chain sequence. Assay used: immunoSEQ multiplex PCR; TCRdb lists only in-frame clones, some missing. The data show 150,000 to 200,000 clones, approximately 91% seen once. The study drew participants aged about 18 to 89 years from some 23 US areas. Resolution of symptoms, clearance, or two negative PCRs was present in recovered Cohort 3 donors. This sample was included in a study of blood T cell repertoires in COVID-19. Study in general: Collection of acute and convalescent COVID-19 samples took place in the United States, Italy and Spain. PBMCs, B-cell-depleted T cells, or T cells provided the cDNA or gDNA that made up the material.

The CDR3 loop spans 15 amino acids. The J segment lost 1 base and the V segment lost 4 bases, leaving 5 bases of the junction unmatched. The germline CDR1 and CDR2 sequences are MNHEY and SMNVEV (reference sequence). Material for sequencing was PBMCs or T cells enriched from blood (not recorded which). The chain carries TRBV27 and TRBJ2-5, with 8 bases aligning to TRBD1. The receptor comes from a woman aged 18-29 years who had recovered from COVID-19. Here the CDR3 reads CASSSLDRAQETQYF. The CDR3 DNA reads TGTGCCAGCAGTTCCCTGGACAGGGCCCAAGAGACCCAGTACTTC.